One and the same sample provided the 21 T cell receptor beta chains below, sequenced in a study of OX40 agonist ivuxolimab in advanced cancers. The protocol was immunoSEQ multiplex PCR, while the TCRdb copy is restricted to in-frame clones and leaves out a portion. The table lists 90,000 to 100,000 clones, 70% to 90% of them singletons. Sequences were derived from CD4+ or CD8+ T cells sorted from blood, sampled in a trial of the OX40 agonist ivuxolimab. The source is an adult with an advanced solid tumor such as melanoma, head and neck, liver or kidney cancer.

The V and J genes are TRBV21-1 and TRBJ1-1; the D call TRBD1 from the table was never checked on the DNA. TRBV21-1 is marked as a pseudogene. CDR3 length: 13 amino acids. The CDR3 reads CASSKLGRLEAFF. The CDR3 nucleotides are TGTGCCAGCAGCAAATTGGGCCGCCTTGAAGCTTTCTTT.

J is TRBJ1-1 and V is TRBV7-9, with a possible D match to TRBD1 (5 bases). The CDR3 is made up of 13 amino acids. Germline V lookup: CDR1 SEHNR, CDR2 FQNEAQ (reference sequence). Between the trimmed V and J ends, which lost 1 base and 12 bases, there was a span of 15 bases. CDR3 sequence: CASSLDRTSRTFF. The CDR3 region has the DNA TGTGCCAGCAGCTTAGACCGGACAAGTAGGACTTTCTTT.

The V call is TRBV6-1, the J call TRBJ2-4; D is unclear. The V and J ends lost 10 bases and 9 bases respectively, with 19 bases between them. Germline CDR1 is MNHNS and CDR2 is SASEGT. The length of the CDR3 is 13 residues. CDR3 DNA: TGTGCCACTACCCTTTCGGCGTGGAGCATTCAGTACTTC. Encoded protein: CATTLSAWSIQYF.

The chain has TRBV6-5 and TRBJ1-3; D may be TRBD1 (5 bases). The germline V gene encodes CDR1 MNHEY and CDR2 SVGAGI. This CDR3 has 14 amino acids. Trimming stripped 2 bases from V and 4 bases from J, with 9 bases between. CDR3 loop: CASSYDRTGNTIYF. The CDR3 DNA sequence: TGTGCCAGCAGTTACGACAGAACCGGAAACACCATATATTTT.

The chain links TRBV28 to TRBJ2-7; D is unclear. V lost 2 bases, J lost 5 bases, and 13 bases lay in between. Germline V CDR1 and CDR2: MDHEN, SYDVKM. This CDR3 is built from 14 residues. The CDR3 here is CASSLRTVSHEQYF. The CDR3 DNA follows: TGTGCCAGCAGTTTAAGAACAGTATCCCACGAGCAGTACTTC.

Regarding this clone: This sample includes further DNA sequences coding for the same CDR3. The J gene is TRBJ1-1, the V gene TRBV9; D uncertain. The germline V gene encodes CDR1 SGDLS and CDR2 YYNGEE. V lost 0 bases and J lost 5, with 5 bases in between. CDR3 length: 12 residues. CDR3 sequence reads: CASSVGGTEAFF. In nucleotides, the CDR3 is TGTGCCAGCAGCGTAGGTGGGACTGAAGCTTTCTTT.

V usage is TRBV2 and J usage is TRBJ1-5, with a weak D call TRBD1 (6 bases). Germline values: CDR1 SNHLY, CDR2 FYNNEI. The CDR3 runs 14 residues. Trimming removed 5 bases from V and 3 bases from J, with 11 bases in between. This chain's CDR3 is CASSSGQPNQPQHF. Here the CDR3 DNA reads TGTGCCAGCAGTTCTGGACAGCCCAATCAGCCCCAGCATTTT.

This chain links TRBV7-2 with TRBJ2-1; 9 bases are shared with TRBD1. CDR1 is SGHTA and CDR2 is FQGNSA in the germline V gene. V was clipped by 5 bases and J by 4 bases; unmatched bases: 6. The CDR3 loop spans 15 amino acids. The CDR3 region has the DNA TGTGCCAGCAGCCTACAGGGGGCGCATTACAATGAGCAGTTCTTC. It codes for CASSLQGAHYNEQFF.

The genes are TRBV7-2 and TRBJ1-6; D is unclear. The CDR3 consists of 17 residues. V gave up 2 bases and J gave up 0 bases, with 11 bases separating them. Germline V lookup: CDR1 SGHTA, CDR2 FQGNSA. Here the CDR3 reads CASSLIPSYSYNSPLHF. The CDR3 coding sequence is TGTGCCAGCAGCTTAATTCCCAGCTACTCCTATAATTCACCCCTCCACTTT.

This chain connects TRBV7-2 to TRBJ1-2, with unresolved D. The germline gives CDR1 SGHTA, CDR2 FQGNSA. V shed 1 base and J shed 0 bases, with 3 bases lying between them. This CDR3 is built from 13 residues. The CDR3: CASSLGANYGYTF. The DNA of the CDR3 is TGTGCCAGCAGCTTAGGGGCTAACTATGGCTACACCTTC.

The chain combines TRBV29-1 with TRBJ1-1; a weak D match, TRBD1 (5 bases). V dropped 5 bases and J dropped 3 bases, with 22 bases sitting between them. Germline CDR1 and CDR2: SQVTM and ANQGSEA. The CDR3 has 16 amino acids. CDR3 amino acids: CSVKYLAWGRDTEAFF. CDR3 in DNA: TGCAGCGTTAAATATCTGGCATGGGGGAGGGACACTGAAGCTTTCTTT.

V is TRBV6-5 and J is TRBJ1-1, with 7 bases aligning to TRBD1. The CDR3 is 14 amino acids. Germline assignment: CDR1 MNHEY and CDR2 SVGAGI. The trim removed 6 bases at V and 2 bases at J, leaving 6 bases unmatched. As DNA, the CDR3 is TGTGCCAGCAGACCCGACAGGGATAACACTGAAGCTTTCTTT. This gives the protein CASRPDRDNTEAFF.

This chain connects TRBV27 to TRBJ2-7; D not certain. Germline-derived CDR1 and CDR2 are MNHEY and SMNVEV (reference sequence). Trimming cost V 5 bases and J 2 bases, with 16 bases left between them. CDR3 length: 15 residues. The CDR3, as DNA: TGTGCCAGCAGTGTAACCTTAACTCCGACCTACGAGCAGTACTTC. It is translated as CASSVTLTPTYEQYF.

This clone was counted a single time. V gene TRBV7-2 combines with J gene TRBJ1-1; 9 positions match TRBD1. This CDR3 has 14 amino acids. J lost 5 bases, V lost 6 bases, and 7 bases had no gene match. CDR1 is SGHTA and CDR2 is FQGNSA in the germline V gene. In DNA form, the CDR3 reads TGTGCCAGCAGAAATACAGGGGGCAGGACTGAAGCTTTCTTT. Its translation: CASRNTGGRTEAFF.

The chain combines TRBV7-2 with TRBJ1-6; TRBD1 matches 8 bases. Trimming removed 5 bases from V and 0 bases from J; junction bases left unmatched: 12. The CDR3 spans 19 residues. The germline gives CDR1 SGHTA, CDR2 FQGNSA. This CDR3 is CASSAGTGPLSSYNSPLHF. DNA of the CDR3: TGTGCCAGCAGCGCAGGGACAGGACCCCTCAGCTCCTATAATTCACCCCTCCACTTT.

CDR3 DNA: TGTGCCAGTAGTATAGATCATCGGGACAGCTATGGCTACACCTTC. Amino acids: CASSIDHRDSYGYTF. The chain joins TRBV19 to TRBJ1-2, with 7 bases fitting TRBD1. Germline assignment: CDR1 LNHDA and CDR2 SQIVND (reference sequence). CDR3 length: 15 residues. J gave up 4 bases and V 0 bases, and 5 bases lay outside the gene matches.

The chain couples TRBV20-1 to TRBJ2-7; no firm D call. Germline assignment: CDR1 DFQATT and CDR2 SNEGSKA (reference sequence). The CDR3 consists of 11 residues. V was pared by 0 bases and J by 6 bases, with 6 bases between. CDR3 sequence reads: CSARDDGEQYF. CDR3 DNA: TGCAGTGCTAGAGATGACGGCGAGCAGTACTTC.

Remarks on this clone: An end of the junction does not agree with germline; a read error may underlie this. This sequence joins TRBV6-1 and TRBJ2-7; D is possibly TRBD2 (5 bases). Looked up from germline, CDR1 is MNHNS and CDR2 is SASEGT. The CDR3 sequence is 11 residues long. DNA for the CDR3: TGTGCCAGCAGTGAAGGTCTTAGCGTGAGCTTC. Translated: CASSEGLSVSF.

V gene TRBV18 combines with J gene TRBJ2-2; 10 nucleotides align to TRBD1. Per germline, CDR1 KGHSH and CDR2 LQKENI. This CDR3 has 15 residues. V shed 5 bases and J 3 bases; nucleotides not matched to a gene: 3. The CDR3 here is CASSTGTGDTGELFF. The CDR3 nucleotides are TGTGCCAGCTCAACCGGGACAGGGGACACCGGGGAGCTGTTTTTT.

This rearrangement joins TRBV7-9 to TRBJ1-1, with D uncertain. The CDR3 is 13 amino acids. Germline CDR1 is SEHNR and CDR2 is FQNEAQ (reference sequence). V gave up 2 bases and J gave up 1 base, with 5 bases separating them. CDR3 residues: CASSLQKNTEAFF. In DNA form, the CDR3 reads TGTGCCAGCAGCTTACAGAAGAACACTGAAGCTTTCTTT.

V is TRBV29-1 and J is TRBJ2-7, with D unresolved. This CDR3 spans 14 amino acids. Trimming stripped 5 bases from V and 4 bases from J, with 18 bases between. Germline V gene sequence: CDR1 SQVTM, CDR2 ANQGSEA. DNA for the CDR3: TGCAGCGTTTCCAAGGATCTACCGTCATACGAGCAGTACTTC. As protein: CSVSKDLPSYEQYF.